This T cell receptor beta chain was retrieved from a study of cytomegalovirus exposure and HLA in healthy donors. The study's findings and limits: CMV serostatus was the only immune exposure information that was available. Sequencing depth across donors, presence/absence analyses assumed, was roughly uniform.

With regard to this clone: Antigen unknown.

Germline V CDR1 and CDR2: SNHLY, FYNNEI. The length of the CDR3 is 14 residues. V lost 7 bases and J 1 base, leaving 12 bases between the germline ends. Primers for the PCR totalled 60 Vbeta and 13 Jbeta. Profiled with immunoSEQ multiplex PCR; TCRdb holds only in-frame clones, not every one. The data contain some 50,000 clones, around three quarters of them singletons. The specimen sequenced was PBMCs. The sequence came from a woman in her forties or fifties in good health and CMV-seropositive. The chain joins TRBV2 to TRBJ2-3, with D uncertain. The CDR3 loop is CASNLQLGTDTQYF. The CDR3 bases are TGTGCCAGCAACTTACAGTTGGGCACAGATACGCAGTATTTT.